These 24 T cell receptor beta chains came from one sample sequenced in a study of T cells expressing NK-cell markers. From the 5' RACE reads, TCRdb lists one entry per CDR3 protein and no DNA. Listed are 550,000 or so distinct CDR3 sequences; approximately 3.6% falls within the top ten. Material: blood T cells: a sorted CD56 or NKG2C T cell subset, CD4+ or CD8+ T cells, or bulk PBMC T cells (not recorded which). These TCRs come from a man between 18 and 35 years old in good health.

V is TRBV27 and J is TRBJ1-5; TCRdb designates TRBD1, a call that cannot be tested without DNA. This CDR3 has 15 amino acids. Germline CDR1 MNHEY, CDR2 SMNVEV (reference sequence). CDR3 protein: CASSGGTGFNQPQHF.

J is TRBJ2-6 and V is TRBV30; no DNA is available, so the TRBD1 call from TCRdb remains unchecked. This CDR3 is built from 18 residues. Germline V gives CDR1 GTSNPN, CDR2 SVGIG (reference sequence). The CDR3 is CAWKALRDTGSGANVLTF. Full variable domain (outside the CDR3, taken from reference TRBV30 and TRBJ2-6): SQTIHQWPATLVQPVGSPLSLECTVEGTSNPNLYWYRQAAGRGLQLLFYSVGIGQISSEVPQNLSASRPQDRQFILSSKKLLLSDSGFYLCAWKALRDTGSGANVLTFGAGSRLTVL.

The J gene is TRBJ2-2, the V gene TRBV5-1; TCRdb reports TRBD1, a call that lacks DNA to check it against. Germline V gives CDR1 SGHRS, CDR2 YFSETQ. There are 18 residues in the CDR3. The CDR3 here is CASSSLTSGGPNTGELFF.

This sequence joins TRBV7-9 and TRBJ2-1; lacking DNA, the TRBD2 call made by TCRdb goes unchecked. Germline loops: CDR1 SEHNR, CDR2 FQNEAQ (reference sequence). The CDR3 length is 13 residues. This CDR3 reads CASGEKDPDEQFF. Based on the CDR3 plus reference TRBV7-9 and TRBJ2-1, the full variable domain is DTGVSQNPRHKITKRGQNVTFRCDPISEHNRLYWYRQTLGQGPEFLTYFQNEAQLEKSRLLSDRFSAERPKGSFSTLEIQRTEQGDSAMYLCASGEKDPDEQFFGPGTRLTVL.

The chain employs TRBV6-1 and TRBJ2-2; TCRdb indicates TRBD1, and absent DNA this call remains unverified. The CDR3 has 17 amino acids. Germline V gives CDR1 MNHNS, CDR2 SASEGT. The chain's CDR3 is CASSHGRGQGGTGELFF.

This sequence joins TRBV5-1 and TRBJ2-4; lacking DNA, the TRBD1 call made by TCRdb goes unchecked. CDR3 length equals 19 residues. Germline assignment: CDR1 SGHRS and CDR2 YFSETQ. CDR3 region: CASSFDGGQRLLAKNIQYF.

The chain combines TRBV4-3 with TRBJ1-1. Germline CDR1 reads LGHNA; CDR2 reads YSLEER. CDR3 length: 15 amino acids. The CDR3 loop reads CASSQDGFGLLEAFF.

V and J are TRBV15 and TRBJ1-5; TCRdb picks TRBD1, but there is no DNA to check that call. CDR3 length equals 16 residues. In germline, CDR1 is LNHNV, CDR2 YYDKDF (reference sequence). CDR3 in amino acids: CATSRPGTGGNQPQHF.

The J gene is TRBJ2-1, the V gene TRBV5-1; checking the TCRdb D call of TRBD1 is not possible without DNA. Germline lookup yields CDR1 SGHRS and CDR2 YFSETQ. This CDR3 spans 13 amino acids. CDR3 residues: CASRADTPGRQFF.

The chain couples TRBV12-3 or TRBV12-4 to TRBJ2-5; absent DNA, TCRdb's TRBD1 call cannot be checked. The CDR3 runs 14 residues. CDR3 in amino acids: CASSFGQGGETQYF.

This chain connects TRBV6-1 to TRBJ1-6. The CDR3 spans 13 residues. Germline lookup yields CDR1 MNHNS and CDR2 SASEGT. Here the CDR3 reads CASTLVAGAPLHF.

This chain links TRBV3-1 with TRBJ2-5. The length of the CDR3 is 14 residues. Looked up from germline, CDR1 is LGHDT and CDR2 is YNNKEL (reference sequence). The CDR3 loop is CASSQEAAYETQYF.

V usage is TRBV9 and J usage is TRBJ1-1; TCRdb names TRBD1, which stays unverified in the absence of DNA. Germline V lookup: CDR1 SGDLS, CDR2 YYNGEE. The CDR3 has 12 residues. CDR3 sequence reads: CASSGNRAEAFF.

The chain combines TRBV12-3 or TRBV12-4 with TRBJ2-5; TCRdb selects TRBD1, and the lack of DNA leaves this call unchecked. The CDR3 spans 12 residues. The CDR3 region is CASRQSGRAKYF.

This chain connects TRBV27 to TRBJ1-1; TCRdb picks TRBD1, but there is no DNA to check that call. Germline V gene lookup returns CDR1 MNHEY and CDR2 SMNVEV (reference sequence). This CDR3 comprises 13 residues. The CDR3 sequence: CASSSYRVTEAFF.

This chain links TRBV10-3 with TRBJ2-1. This CDR3 has 16 residues. Germline CDR1 reads ENHRY; CDR2 reads SYGVKD. The CDR3 loop reads CAISGTGNSSFNSQFF.

The chain recombines TRBV5-1 with TRBJ1-1; TCRdb indicates TRBD1, and absent DNA this call remains unverified. The CDR3 sequence is 13 residues long. Germline loops: CDR1 SGHRS, CDR2 YFSETQ. The CDR3 region is CASSSPDRTEAFF. Variable domain in full (rest from reference TRBV5-1 and TRBJ1-1): KAGVTQTPRYLIKTRGQQVTLSCSPISGHRSVSWYQQTPGQGLQFLFEYFSETQRNKGNFPGRFSGRQFSNSRSEMNVSTLELGDSALYLCASSSPDRTEAFFGQGTRLTVV.

The rearrangement uses TRBV19 and TRBJ1-3; TCRdb's assignment of TRBD1 cannot be checked, as there is no DNA. The CDR3 extends over 16 amino acids. The germline V gene encodes CDR1 LNHDA and CDR2 SQIVND (reference sequence). The CDR3 spells CASSMRATSSGNTIYF. Full variable domain (rest looked up from reference TRBV19 and TRBJ1-3): DGGITQSPKYLFRKEGQNVTLSCEQNLNHDAMYWYRQDPGQGLRLIYYSQIVNDFQKGDIAEGYSVSREKKESFPLTVTSAQKNPTAFYLCASSMRATSSGNTIYFGEGSWLTVV.

The V gene is TRBV19, the J gene TRBJ2-1; TCRdb calls TRBD2, which cannot be checked without DNA. The CDR3 covers 16 residues. CDR1 LNHDA and CDR2 SQIVND come from the germline V gene (reference sequence). The CDR3 is CASSILGLAEDQVQFF.

The rearrangement joins TRBV7-8 to TRBJ2-5. The germline gives CDR1 SGHVS, CDR2 FQNEAQ. CDR3 length equals 14 residues. The CDR3 region is CASSPIDSQETQYF.

The rearrangement uses TRBV6-1 and TRBJ2-1; checking the TCRdb D call of TRBD1 is not possible without DNA. The CDR3 contains 14 residues. Germline V gene lookup returns CDR1 MNHNS and CDR2 SASEGT. The CDR3 reads CASSVGQGAYEQFF.

This chain links TRBV2 with TRBJ2-3; TCRdb proposes TRBD1, but this gene call is untestable without DNA. The CDR3 totals 14 residues. CDR1 and CDR2 from the germline V gene are SNHLY and FYNNEI. The CDR3 protein is CASSTDRVSDTQYF. Full variable domain (outside the CDR3, taken from reference TRBV2 and TRBJ2-3): EPEVTQTPSHQVTQMGQEVILRCVPISNHLYFYWYRQILGQKVEFLVSFYNNEISEKSEIFDDQFSVERPDGSNFTLKIRSTKLEDSAMYFCASSTDRVSDTQYFGPGTRLTVL.

The gene calls are TRBV12-3 or TRBV12-4 and TRBJ2-1; the TCRdb call, TRBD1, lacks DNA for checking. The CDR3 extends over 13 amino acids. The CDR3 region is CASSGDSYNEQFF.

The J gene is TRBJ2-7, the V gene TRBV9; the D gene TCRdb calls, TRBD1, cannot be checked with no DNA. The CDR3 length is 14 residues. The germline V gene has CDR1 SGDLS and CDR2 YYNGEE. The CDR3 loop is CASSLDRGRDEQYF.